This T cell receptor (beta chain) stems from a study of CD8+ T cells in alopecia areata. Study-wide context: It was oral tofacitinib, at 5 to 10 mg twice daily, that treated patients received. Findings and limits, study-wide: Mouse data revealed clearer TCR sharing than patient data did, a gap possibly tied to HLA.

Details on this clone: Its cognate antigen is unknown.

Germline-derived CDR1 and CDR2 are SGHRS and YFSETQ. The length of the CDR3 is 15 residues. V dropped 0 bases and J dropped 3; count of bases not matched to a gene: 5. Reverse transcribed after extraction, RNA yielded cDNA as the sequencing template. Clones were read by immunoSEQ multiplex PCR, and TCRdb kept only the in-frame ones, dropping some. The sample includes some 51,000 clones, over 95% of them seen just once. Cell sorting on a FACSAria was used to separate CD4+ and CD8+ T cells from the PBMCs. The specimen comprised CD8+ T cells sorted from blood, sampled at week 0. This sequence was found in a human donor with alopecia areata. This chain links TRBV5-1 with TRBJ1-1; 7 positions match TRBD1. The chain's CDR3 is CASSLGTGGDTEAFF. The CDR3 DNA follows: TGCGCCAGCAGCTTGGGGACAGGTGGGGACACTGAAGCTTTCTTT.